This TCR beta chain was observed in a study of blood T cell repertoires in COVID-19. Study summary: Sources were T cells, B-cell-depleted T cells, or PBMCs; the material itself was cDNA or gDNA.

The CDR3 covers 14 residues. CDR1 and CDR2 (germline): LNHNV, YYDKDF (reference sequence). J was trimmed by 7 bases and V by 3 bases; bases with no gene match: 6. The protocol was immunoSEQ multiplex PCR, while the TCRdb copy is restricted to in-frame clones and leaves out a portion. The table includes around 250,000 clones, approximately 80% detected once. The sample comprised peripheral blood. This sequence joins TRBV15 and TRBJ1-2; 9 nucleotides line up with TRBD1. This clonotype was obtained from a woman aged 18-30 years with acute or convalescent COVID-19. CDR3 residues: CATSRAQGAGGYTF. The CDR3 DNA reads as TGTGCCACCAGCAGGGCACAGGGGGCGGGTGGCTACACCTTC.